Below, 22 T cell receptor beta chains from the same sample are listed, as sequenced in a study of T cell responses to AZD1222 COVID-19 vaccine. Produced via immunoSEQ multiplex PCR; TCRdb's table is partial and in-frame only. The profile shows approximately 110,000 clones, around 88% of them singletons. The sample consisted of peripheral blood, taken on day 0 of AZD1222 vaccination. The receptors were sampled from an adult in good health.

V usage is TRBV18 and J usage is TRBJ1-1; D perhaps matches TRBD1 (6 bases). The V end was cut by 4 bases, the J end by 0 bases, with 12 bases between. The germline CDR1 and CDR2 sequences are KGHSH and LQKENI. CDR3 length: 15 amino acids. CDR3 protein: CASSRQGSMNTEAFF. The DNA for the CDR3 is TGTGCCAGCTCACGTCAGGGGAGCATGAACACTGAAGCTTTCTTT. Combining the CDR3 with reference TRBV18 and TRBJ1-1 gives the whole variable domain NAGVMQNPRHLVRRRGQEARLRCSPMKGHSHVYWYRQLPEEGLKFMVYLQKENIIDESGMPKERFSAEFPKEGPSILRIQQVVRGDSAAYFCASSRQGSMNTEAFFGQGTRLTVV.

The gene calls are TRBV9 and TRBJ2-5, with D tentatively TRBD2 (5 bases). CDR3 length equals 13 residues. Germline assignment: CDR1 SGDLS and CDR2 YYNGEE. V was clipped by 2 bases and J by 0 bases, with 5 bases between them. CDR3 nucleotides: TGTGCCAGCAGCGTGCGGGACCAAGAGACCCAGTACTTC. The encoded protein is CASSVRDQETQYF.

This chain links TRBV3-1 (or the pseudogene TRBV3-2) with TRBJ2-1, with D perhaps matching TRBD2 (5 bases). CDR1 LGHDT and CDR2 YNNKEL come from the germline V gene (reference sequence). Trimming shortened V by 0 bases and J by 5 bases, and 11 bases separated the two germline ends. This CDR3 comprises 15 residues. The CDR3 spells CASSQDVGLNNEQFF. The CDR3 DNA sequence: TGTGCCAGCAGCCAAGATGTCGGACTTAACAATGAGCAGTTCTTC.

The V gene is TRBV6-5, the J gene TRBJ2-7, with 11 nucleotides matching TRBD2. This CDR3 has 15 residues. The V segment lost 9 bases and the J segment 2 bases; nucleotides outside the gene matches: 9. Germline V gene data show CDR1 as MNHEY and CDR2 as SVGAGI. CDR3 in DNA: TGTGCCAGTAAAACGGGACTAGCGGCGACCTACGAGCAGTACTTC. This sequence encodes CASKTGLAATYEQYF.

This clone occurred once. This chain connects TRBV19 to TRBJ2-7; D call uncertain. Germline CDR1 LNHDA, CDR2 SQIVND (reference sequence). Trimming pared 5 bases from V and 2 bases from J, leaving 16 bases between. The CDR3 contains 15 residues. The CDR3 nucleotides are TGTGCCAGTAGTCCACTCGGAACTTCTACCTACGAGCAGTACTTC. Its protein product is CASSPLGTSTYEQYF.

The rearrangement joins TRBV7-9 to TRBJ2-6; tentatively, D is TRBD2 (5 bases). V lost 5 bases to trimming and J lost 0 bases, with 8 bases between them. The germline V gene encodes CDR1 SEHNR and CDR2 FQNEAQ (reference sequence). The CDR3 loop spans 15 amino acids. CDR3 DNA: TGTGCCAGCAGCCTTGGACTCTCTGGGGCCAACGTCCTGACTTTC. Encoded protein: CASSLGLSGANVLTF.

This clone was found once. One end of the junction varies from germline; a read error may be responsible. V and J are TRBV19 and TRBJ1-2, with a possible D match to TRBD1 (5 bases). The length of the CDR3 is 15 residues. Germline CDR1 and CDR2: LNHDA and SQIVND (reference sequence). CDR3 DNA sequence: TGTGCCAGCAGTATAGGCCCAGGGTCCTCCTATGGCTACACCTTC. It is translated as CASSIGPGSSYGYTF. Looking up the rest from reference TRBV19 and TRBJ1-2 gives the full variable domain: DGGITQSPKYLFRKEGQNVTLSCEQNLNHDAMYWYRQDPGQGLRLIYYSQIVNDFQKGDIAEGYSVSREKKESFPLTVTSAQKNPTAFYLCASSIGPGSSYGYTFGSGTRLTVV.

The rearrangement links TRBV3-1 (or the pseudogene TRBV3-2) to TRBJ2-6; no reliable D call. Trimming removed 3 bases at V and 0 bases at J, with 9 bases between. CDR3 length equals 16 residues. Germline values: CDR1 LGHDT, CDR2 YNNKEL (reference sequence). The CDR3 protein is CASSHDRTSGANVLTF. In DNA, the CDR3 is TGTGCCAGCAGCCATGACCGGACCTCTGGGGCCAACGTCCTGACTTTC.

The J gene is TRBJ1-4, the V gene TRBV28; no firm D call. CDR1 MDHEN and CDR2 SYDVKM come from the germline V gene. The CDR3 is made up of 12 amino acids. Trimming removed 5 bases from V and 4 bases from J, with 5 bases in between. As DNA, the CDR3 is TGTGCCAGCAGTGACTATAATGAAAAACTGTTTTTT. Translated, it gives CASSDYNEKLFF.

CDR3 loop: CASSIPPGQGVSPLHF. DNA for the CDR3: TGTGCCAGCAGCATCCCCCCGGGACAGGGGGTTTCACCCCTCCACTTT. The rearrangement uses TRBV11-2 and TRBJ1-6, with TRBD1 identical over 11 bases. The CDR3 has 16 amino acids. Looked up from germline, CDR1 is SGHAT and CDR2 is FQNNGV. Germline trimming cut 5 bases from V and 9 bases from J; bases unmatched to any gene: 9.

V is TRBV27 and J is TRBJ1-4; 12 bases map to TRBD1. The CDR3 is 17 amino acids. Losses at the gene ends were 5 bases for V and 4 bases for J; bases not matched to a gene: 8. CDR1 is MNHEY, CDR2 SMNVEV, per germline (reference sequence). CDR3 amino acids: CASSHRDRGLGNEKLFF. The CDR3 DNA follows: TGTGCCAGCAGTCACCGGGACAGGGGGCTGGGTAATGAAAAACTGTTTTTT.

This clone appeared a single time. The V and J genes are TRBV27 and TRBJ2-1, with D perhaps matching TRBD1 or TRBD2 (5 bases each). V lost 3 bases, J lost 0 bases, and 12 bases lay in between. This CDR3 is 16 amino acids long. The germline gives CDR1 MNHEY, CDR2 SMNVEV (reference sequence). The CDR3 nucleotides read TGTGCCAGCAGTTTTTCGAGGGGTAGCTCCTACAATGAGCAGTTCTTC. It specifies CASSFSRGSSYNEQFF.

The chain combines TRBV4-2 with TRBJ1-3, with D unclear. Trimming pared 0 bases from V and 0 bases from J, leaving 12 bases between. CDR1 and CDR2 from the germline V gene are LGHNA and YNFKEQ. The CDR3 length is 17 residues. CDR3 DNA sequence: TGTGCCAGCAGCCAAGAAGTCCTCGGGGTCTCTGGAAACACCATATATTTT. Encoded protein: CASSQEVLGVSGNTIYF.

The chain recombines TRBV6-2 or TRBV6-3 with TRBJ1-5, with a weak D call TRBD1 (5 bases). Germline CDR1 MNHEY, CDR2 SVGEGT. This CDR3 has 16 residues. V gave up 6 bases and J gave up 1 base, with 16 bases separating them. The CDR3: CASSRPFRESNQPQHF. CDR3 DNA: TGTGCCAGCAGCCGCCCCTTCAGGGAGAGCAATCAGCCCCAGCATTTT.

V usage is TRBV7-9 and J usage is TRBJ2-5; no clear D gene. This CDR3 has 13 amino acids. Germline values: CDR1 SEHNR, CDR2 FQNEAQ (reference sequence). Trimming pared 5 bases from V and 3 bases from J, leaving 10 bases between. In nucleotides, the CDR3 is TGTGCCAGCAGCCGCGGAAGGGAAGAGACCCAGTACTTC. Its translation is CASSRGREETQYF. The full variable domain, rest sourced from reference TRBV7-9 and TRBJ2-5, is DTGVSQNPRHKITKRGQNVTFRCDPISEHNRLYWYRQTLGQGPEFLTYFQNEAQLEKSRLLSDRFSAERPKGSFSTLEIQRTEQGDSAMYLCASSRGREETQYFGPGTRLLVL.

The chain combines TRBV3-1 (or the pseudogene TRBV3-2) with TRBJ2-7; 16 bases are shared with TRBD2. The CDR3 sequence is 17 residues long. Germline CDR1 reads LGHDT; CDR2 reads YNNKEL (reference sequence). The junction had 10 bases not matched to a gene; V was cut back by 4 bases and J by 7 bases. CDR3 amino acids: CASSPSGLAGGLSEQYF. In DNA, the CDR3 is TGTGCCAGCAGCCCCTCGGGACTAGCGGGGGGGCTGTCGGAGCAGTACTTC.

This sequence joins TRBV9 and TRBJ1-2; D uncertain. This CDR3 contains 15 residues. Trimming stripped 1 base from V and 0 bases from J, with 10 bases between. Germline lookup yields CDR1 SGDLS and CDR2 YYNGEE. CDR3 sequence reads: CASSVWADPNYGYTF. DNA for the CDR3: TGTGCCAGCAGCGTATGGGCCGACCCTAACTATGGCTACACCTTC.

The chain joins TRBV12-3 or TRBV12-4 to TRBJ1-2; no clear D. This CDR3 comprises 12 residues. V lost 2 bases and J lost 6, with 7 bases in between. CDR3 coding DNA: TGTGCCAGCAGTTTAATGGCGGATGGCTACACCTTC. This sequence encodes CASSLMADGYTF.

CDR3 region: CASSFGRTGSTEAFF. CDR3 DNA sequence: TGTGCCAGCAGCTTTGGTCGGACAGGGAGCACTGAAGCTTTCTTT. The chain has TRBV7-2 and TRBJ1-1; 8 nucleotides line up with TRBD1. The V segment lost 3 bases and the J segment 4 bases; nucleotides outside the gene matches: 7. Germline-derived CDR1 and CDR2 are SGHTA and FQGNSA. CDR3 length: 15 residues. The full variable domain, rest sourced from reference TRBV7-2 and TRBJ1-1, is GAGVSQSPSNKVTEKGKDVELRCDPISGHTALYWYRQSLGQGLEFLIYFQGNSAPDKSGLPSDRFSAERTGGSVSTLTIQRTQQEDSAVYLCASSFGRTGSTEAFFGQGTRLTVV.

The chain employs TRBV2 and TRBJ1-6; the match to TRBD1 covers 8 bases. Trimming at V came to 6 bases and at J to 7 bases, leaving 8 bases not matched to a gene. Per the germline V gene, CDR1 is SNHLY and CDR2 is FYNNEI. The CDR3 is 15 amino acids. CDR3 sequence: CASREGQVYNSPLHF. Here the CDR3 DNA reads TGTGCCAGCAGGGAGGGACAGGTATACAATTCACCCCTCCACTTT.

This sequence joins TRBV6-2 or TRBV6-3 and TRBJ1-2, with 7 bases matching TRBD1. CDR1 is MNHEY and CDR2 is SVGEGT in the germline V gene. This CDR3 region has 16 residues. Losses at the gene ends were 2 bases for V and 4 bases for J; bases not matched to a gene: 10. The DNA for the CDR3 is TGTGCCAGCAGTTACCAAGAGACAGGGAACCGCTATGGCTACACCTTC. Its protein product is CASSYQETGNRYGYTF.

V gene TRBV27 combines with J gene TRBJ2-3, with 12 bases matching TRBD1. The CDR3 spans 21 residues. Per the germline V gene, CDR1 is MNHEY and CDR2 is SMNVEV (reference sequence). The junction had 17 bases not matched to a gene; V was cut back by 0 bases and J by 4 bases. The CDR3 DNA sequence: TGTGCCAGCAGTTTATCAGGGGACAGGGGGCTTAGTTTGGCAGCGGCAGATACGCAGTATTTT. It encodes CASSLSGDRGLSLAAADTQYF.